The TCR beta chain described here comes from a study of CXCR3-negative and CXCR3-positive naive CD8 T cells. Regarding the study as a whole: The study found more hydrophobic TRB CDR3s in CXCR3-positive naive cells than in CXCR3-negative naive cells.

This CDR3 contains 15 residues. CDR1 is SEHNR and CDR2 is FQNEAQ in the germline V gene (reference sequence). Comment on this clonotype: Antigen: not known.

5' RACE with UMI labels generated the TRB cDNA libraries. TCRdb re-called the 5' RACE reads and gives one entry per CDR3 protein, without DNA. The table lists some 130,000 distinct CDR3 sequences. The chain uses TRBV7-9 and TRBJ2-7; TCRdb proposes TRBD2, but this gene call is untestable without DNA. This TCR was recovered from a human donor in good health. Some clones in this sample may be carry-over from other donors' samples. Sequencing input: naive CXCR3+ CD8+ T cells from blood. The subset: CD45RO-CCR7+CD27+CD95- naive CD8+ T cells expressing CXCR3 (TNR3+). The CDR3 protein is CASTLYSSSGYEQYF.